Listed here are 9 T cell receptor beta chains from one sample, sequenced in a study of shared clonotypes between healthy human individuals. Clones were sequenced by immunoSEQ multiplex PCR, and TCRdb holds only the in-frame ones, with some missing. The sample lists approximately 500,000 clones, 81% occurring once. Sequenced: PBMCs. Receptors were obtained from a woman between 40 and 55 years old in good health. Some clones in this sample may be carry-over from other donors' samples.

This clone was found many times. A much larger clone differs from this one at a single base, so this may be a read error. The identical CDR3 is also encoded by other nucleotide sequences in the sample. The chain links TRBV25-1 to TRBJ1-1, with a weak D call TRBD1 (6 bases). CDR1 is MGHDK and CDR2 is SYGVNS in the germline V gene. The CDR3 length is 14 residues. CDR3 nucleotide sequence: TGTGCCAGCAGTGAAAGGGGGTGGGGCACTGAAGCTTTCTTC. It is translated as CASSERGWGTEAFF.

The chain links TRBV6-5 to TRBJ2-1, with TRBD2 matching 7 bases. This CDR3 has 15 residues. The V gene's germline CDR1 is MNHEY and CDR2 SVGAGI. The V and J ends lost 8 bases and 6 bases, in that order; junction bases with no gene match: 13. The CDR3 here is CASGLGGFIRNEQFF. CDR3 coding DNA: TGTGCCAGCGGGTTGGGAGGGTTTATCCGCAATGAGCAGTTCTTC.

With regard to this clone: One junction end disagrees with the germline gene, perhaps due to a read error. This sample includes further DNA sequences coding for the same CDR3. The V and J genes are TRBV2 and TRBJ2-4; a weak D match, TRBD2 (5 bases). This CDR3 is 13 amino acids long. Germline V gene data show CDR1 as SNHLY and CDR2 as FYNNEI. The CDR3 reads CASSEGCQNIQYF. The CDR3 DNA follows: TGTGCCAGTAGTGAGGGCTGTCAAAACATTCAGTACTTC.

The rearrangement uses TRBV7-9 and TRBJ2-5; tentatively, D is TRBD1 or TRBD2 (6 bases each). Trimming stripped 3 bases from V and 5 bases from J, with 16 bases between. The CDR3 totals 15 residues. Germline V gives CDR1 SEHNR, CDR2 FQNEAQ (reference sequence). The CDR3 nucleotides read TGTGCCAGCAGCTTGCCAACAGGGACTCTCGAGACCCAGTACTTC. Translation: CASSLPTGTLETQYF.

The chain uses TRBV5-1 and TRBJ1-4, with unresolved D. The CDR3 is made up of 15 amino acids. Per germline, CDR1 SGHRS and CDR2 YFSETQ. V dropped 5 bases and J dropped 1 base, with 12 bases sitting between them. DNA for the CDR3: TGCGCCAGCAGGGAGGGCGCCGGAACTAATGAAAAACTGTTTTTT. As protein: CASREGAGTNEKLFF.

This clone was detected once. This sequence joins TRBV16 and TRBJ2-2; no firm D call. Germline V gene sequence: CDR1 KGHSY, CDR2 FQNENV. Trimming cost V 2 bases and J 9 bases, with 10 bases left between them. The CDR3 has 13 amino acids. DNA of the CDR3: TGTGCCAGCAGCCAACAAACAGACCGGGAGCTGTTTTTT. It translates to CASSQQTDRELFF.

This clone was found once. In the same sample, other DNA sequences code for this CDR3. The chain is built from TRBV5-1 and TRBJ2-7; 7 nucleotides agree with TRBD2. V was pared by 2 bases and J by 0 bases, with 2 bases of the junction left unmatched. This CDR3 has 14 residues. CDR1 SGHRS and CDR2 YFSETQ come from the germline V gene. The CDR3 loop is CASSLVAGSYEQYF. CDR3 nucleotides: TGCGCCAGCAGCTTAGTAGCGGGCTCCTACGAGCAGTACTTC. The complete variable domain, with remaining parts taken from reference TRBV5-1 and TRBJ2-7, reads KAGVTQTPRYLIKTRGQQVTLSCSPISGHRSVSWYQQTPGQGLQFLFEYFSETQRNKGNFPGRFSGRQFSNSRSEMNVSTLELGDSALYLCASSLVAGSYEQYFGPGTRLTVT.

The chain links TRBV5-1 to TRBJ1-3; tentative D call: TRBD1 (5 bases). Germline CDR1 reads SGHRS; CDR2 reads YFSETQ. V was shortened by 4 bases and J by 4 bases, with 18 bases between the two germline ends. This CDR3 is built from 16 residues. The CDR3 spells CASSPWSGGAGNTIYF. As DNA, the CDR3 is TGCGCCAGCAGCCCCTGGTCGGGGGGTGCGGGAAACACCATATATTTT.

The chain couples TRBV11-3 to TRBJ2-7; D is tentatively TRBD1 or TRBD2 (5 bases each). This CDR3 contains 13 residues. V was trimmed by 5 bases and J by 6 bases, leaving 14 bases between them. Germline assignment: CDR1 SGHNT and CDR2 YENEEA. The CDR3 coding sequence is TGTGCCAGCAGCCCGGGGCCAAGGAGCGAGCAGTACTTC. Protein product: CASSPGPRSEQYF.